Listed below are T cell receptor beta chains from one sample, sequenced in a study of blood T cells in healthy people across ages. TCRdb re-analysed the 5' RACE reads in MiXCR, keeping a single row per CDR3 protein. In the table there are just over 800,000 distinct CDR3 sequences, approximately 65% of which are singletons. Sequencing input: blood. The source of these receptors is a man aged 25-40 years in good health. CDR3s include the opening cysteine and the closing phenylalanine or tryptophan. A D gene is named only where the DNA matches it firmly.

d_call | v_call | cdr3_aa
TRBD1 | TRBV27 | CASTGTGASYEQYF
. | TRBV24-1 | CATSEPGRSSNEQFF
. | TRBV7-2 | CASSANLAYLSYEQYF
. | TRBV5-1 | CASSLAGGGYSPLHF
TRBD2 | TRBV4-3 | CASSQLAGGGGTQYF
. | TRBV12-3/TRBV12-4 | CASSKDQETQYF
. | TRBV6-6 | CASSSDPSNQPQHF
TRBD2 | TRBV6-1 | CASSYLAGADNEQFF
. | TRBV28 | CASSFPDRIAKNIQYF
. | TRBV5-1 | CASSLRAGNEKLFF
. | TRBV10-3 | CAIRKEDTQYF
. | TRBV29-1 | CSVTIRQVSTNEKLFF
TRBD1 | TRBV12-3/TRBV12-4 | CASSLEAGGPSYNEQFF
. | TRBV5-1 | CASTNPEAYNEQFF
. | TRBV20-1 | CSARDSGDYTDTQYF
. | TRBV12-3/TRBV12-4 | CASSLVSVNQPQHF
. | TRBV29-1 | CSVELEAQYF
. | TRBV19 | CAGSIDLWAGEQPQHF
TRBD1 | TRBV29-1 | CSAETGAPYEQYF
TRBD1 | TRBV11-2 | CASRRTGVNEQFF
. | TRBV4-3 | CASSRIRGKEQFF
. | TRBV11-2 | CASSLDLEKRTGTQYF
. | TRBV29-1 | CSVGASTGSDTQYF
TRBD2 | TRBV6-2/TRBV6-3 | CASSYFDLVAGSYEQYF
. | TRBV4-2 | CASSQEDVSPGAQYF
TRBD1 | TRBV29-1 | CSVQGQGAFEQFF
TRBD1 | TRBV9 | CASSPPGQGYQETQYF
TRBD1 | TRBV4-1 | CAGSHQGTGGNEQYF
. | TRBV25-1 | CASSELRGNTEAFF
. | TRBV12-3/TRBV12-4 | CASSATESTDTQYF
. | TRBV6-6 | CASRPGVRSYEQYF
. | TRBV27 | CASSWLAGSPPDEQFF
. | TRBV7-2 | CASSIRQTALTTDTQYF
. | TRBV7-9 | CASSFLGINEQFF
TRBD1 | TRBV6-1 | CASSASQGSYEQYF
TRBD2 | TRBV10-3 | CAISVIAGEITDTQYF
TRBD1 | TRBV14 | CASSPGTEEETQYF
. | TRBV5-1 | CASSLALGEGSEQFF
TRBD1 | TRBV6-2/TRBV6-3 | CASRPGTGSVQYF
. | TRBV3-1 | CASSQDVRSGQETQYF
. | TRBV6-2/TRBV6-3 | CASGPREPDTQYF
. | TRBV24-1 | CATSDLQVGADGRFNEKLFF
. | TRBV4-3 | CASSQDTRIEQYF
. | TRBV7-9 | CASSGRMSYNEQFF
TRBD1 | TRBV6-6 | CASSYSIGDRVKETQYF
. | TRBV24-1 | CATSDGQGYGYTF
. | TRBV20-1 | CSAREGPSSYNEQFF
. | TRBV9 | CASSVGDGDEQYF
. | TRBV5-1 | CASSLGPAGSTDTQYF
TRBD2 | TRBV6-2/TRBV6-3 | CASSYPSSGGASITDTQYF
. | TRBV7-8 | CASSLVGTPIDEQYF
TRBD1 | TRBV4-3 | CASSQNRGGTQETQYF
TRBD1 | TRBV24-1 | CATSDTGTGDVETQYF
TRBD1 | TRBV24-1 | CATSPGQVFYGYTF
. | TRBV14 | CASSHFRGNTEAFF
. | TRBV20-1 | CSAGETVNTEAFF